Each of the 10 T cell receptor beta chains below was sequenced from the same sample in a study of radiotherapy plus CTLA-4 blockade in lung cancer. Profiling relied on immunoSEQ multiplex PCR, and the TCRdb table lists in-frame clones only, not all of them. The sample records around 110,000 clones, 70% to 90% being singletons. This specimen was peripheral blood, taken from a patient treated with radiotherapy plus ipilimumab. The receptors come from a human donor with non-small cell lung cancer that progressed on radiotherapy plus ipilimumab. Some clones in this sample may be carry-over from other donors' samples.

This chain uses TRBV7-3 with TRBJ2-5; 9 positions agree with TRBD2. Germline loops: CDR1 SGHTA, CDR2 FQGTGA. The J segment lost 5 bases and the V segment lost 5 bases, leaving 6 bases of the junction unmatched. The CDR3 spans 14 residues. The CDR3 loop is CASSSSGGSETQYF. The DNA of the CDR3 is TGTGCCAGCAGCAGCAGCGGGGGGAGCGAGACCCAGTACTTC.

In this sample, this clone turned up a few times. This chain joins TRBV6-6 and TRBJ1-1; D unclear. Trimming took off 7 bases at V and 1 base at J, with 7 bases between the two ends. The CDR3 consists of 12 residues. Germline V CDR1 and CDR2: MNHNY, SVGAGI (reference sequence). CDR3 coding DNA: TGTGCCAGCATGTCGGGGAACACTGAAGCTTTCTTT. Encoded protein: CASMSGNTEAFF.

The chain links TRBV15 to TRBJ2-2, with D unclear. This CDR3 spans 13 amino acids. Per germline, CDR1 LNHNV and CDR2 YYDKDF (reference sequence). V was trimmed by 0 bases and J by 7 bases, leaving 6 bases between them. CDR3 coding DNA: TGTGCCACCAGCAGAGAGTGGCGCGGGGAGCTGTTTTTT. Its protein product is CATSREWRGELFF.

V is TRBV5-1 and J is TRBJ1-1, with D possibly TRBD1 on 6 matching bases. Germline V gene sequence: CDR1 SGHRS, CDR2 YFSETQ. The CDR3 totals 15 residues. The V end was cut by 0 bases, the J end by 4 bases, with 13 bases between. CDR3 bases: TGCGCCAGCAGCTTGGAATTGGGACACCTCACTGAAGCTTTCTTT. This encodes CASSLELGHLTEAFF.

This chain connects TRBV14 to TRBJ1-3, with D maybe TRBD1 (5 bases). The CDR3 spans 16 residues. CDR1 is SGHDN, CDR2 FVKESK, per germline. The V and J ends lost 1 base and 0 bases respectively, with 10 bases between them. The CDR3 is CASSQVGASSGNTIYF. The CDR3 DNA reads TGTGCCAGCAGCCAAGTCGGGGCAAGCTCTGGAAACACCATATATTTT. The full variable domain, in which reference TRBV14 and TRBJ1-3 provide the parts outside the CDR3, is EAGVTQFPSHSVIEKGQTVTLRCDPISGHDNLYWYRRVMGKEIKFLLHFVKESKQDESGMPNNRFLAERTGGTYSTLKVQPAELEDSGVYFCASSQVGASSGNTIYFGEGSWLTVV.

This clone was observed a few times. The CDR3 coding sequence is TGCGCCAGCAGCCCCTATGCGGCAGGGGATGAAAAACTGTTTTTT. Amino acids: CASSPYAAGDEKLFF. This sequence joins TRBV4-1 and TRBJ1-4; a possible D gene is TRBD1 (6 bases). This CDR3 is 15 amino acids long. Germline V lookup: CDR1 MGHRA, CDR2 YSYEKL. Trimming pared 4 bases from V and 6 bases from J, leaving 15 bases between.

J is TRBJ2-2 and V is TRBV5-1; the D is unclear. The CDR3 extends over 13 amino acids. The V end was cut by 4 bases, the J end by 6 bases, with 10 bases between. The germline CDR1 and CDR2 sequences are SGHRS and YFSETQ. The CDR3 is CASSENDAGELFF. The CDR3 DNA follows: TGCGCCAGCAGCGAGAATGACGCCGGGGAGCTGTTTTTT.

Concerning this clone: At the DNA level, this CDR3 is encoded by other sequences in the same sample as well. The genes are TRBV6-5 and TRBJ1-5; D unclear. This CDR3 is built from 13 residues. The ends were cut back, 6 bases at V and 0 bases at J, with 6 bases in the middle. In germline, CDR1 is MNHEY, CDR2 SVGAGI. CDR3 protein: CASSYDSNQPQHF. The CDR3 region has the DNA TGTGCCAGCAGCTACGATAGCAATCAGCCCCAGCATTTT.

The gene calls are TRBV5-1 and TRBJ1-2; no clear D. Trimming took off 0 bases at V and 2 bases at J, with 8 bases between the two ends. The CDR3 sequence is 14 residues long. Per the germline V gene, CDR1 is SGHRS and CDR2 is YFSETQ. CDR3 in amino acids: CASSLVTANYGYTF. CDR3 nucleotide sequence: TGCGCCAGCAGCTTGGTTACGGCAAACTATGGCTACACCTTC. The entire variable domain, with the rest obtained from reference TRBV5-1 and TRBJ1-2, is as follows: KAGVTQTPRYLIKTRGQQVTLSCSPISGHRSVSWYQQTPGQGLQFLFEYFSETQRNKGNFPGRFSGRQFSNSRSEMNVSTLELGDSALYLCASSLVTANYGYTFGSGTRLTVV.

The V gene is TRBV7-2, the J gene TRBJ2-6; no reliable D call. V was cut by 1 base and J by 2 bases, with 6 bases left in between. The CDR3 contains 15 residues. Germline CDR1 reads SGHTA; CDR2 reads FQGNSA. CDR3 sequence reads: CASSLGVTGANVLTF. The CDR3 nucleotides are TGTGCCAGCAGCTTAGGCGTGACTGGGGCCAACGTCCTGACTTTC.